This T cell receptor beta chain originates from a study of OX40 agonist ivuxolimab in advanced cancers. On the study more broadly: Dosing consisted of intravenous ivuxolimab at 0.01 to 10 mg/kg every 2 weeks. General observations from the study: On average, CD8+ T cells had more expanded clones than CD4+. Blood T cells, both CD4+ and CD8+, expanded clonally by week 6 at 0.1 to 3.0 mg/kg. Partly responding patients at 0.1-3.0 mg/kg showed some of the smallest clonal expansion.

In regard to this clone: Its antigen is unknown.

Here immunoSEQ multiplex PCR was the method, and the copy in TCRdb shows in-frame clones only, minus some. The sample includes 55,000 to 90,000 clones, about 86% seen only once; the top ten take 0.7% to 1%. With 1 base removed from V and 0 bases from J, the gap between germline ends came to 10 bases. Germline values: CDR1 MGHRA, CDR2 YSYEKL. This CDR3 region has 17 residues. V is TRBV4-1 and J is TRBJ2-6; D remains ambiguous. The TCR originated in an adult with an advanced solid tumor such as melanoma, head and neck, liver or kidney cancer. The material sequenced was CD4+ or CD8+ T cells sorted from blood, taken in a trial of the OX40 agonist ivuxolimab. The CDR3 region has the DNA TGCGCCAGCAGCCAAGCCAAAGAGATCTCTGGGGCCAACGTCCTGACTTTC. Translation gives CASSQAKEISGANVLTF.